This T cell receptor beta chain was sequenced during a study of blood T cell repertoires in COVID-19. Study in general: In each case, the material was cDNA or gDNA derived from T cells, B-cell-depleted T cells, or PBMCs.

Patients from Seattle were sampled longitudinally, starting during active infection. Original data processing: Reference gene primers were amplified, and this amplification served to estimate nucleated cell counts. TCRdb's table, derived via immunoSEQ multiplex PCR, lists solely in-frame clones and lacks some. For V, J and clone size, that table is used; D and trimming come from the DNA. The sample lists about 120,000 clones; nearly 90% were seen once. The sequenced sample consisted of peripheral blood. The sequence was collected from a woman in her sixties with COVID-19, enrolled during active disease.

The CDR3 nucleotides read TGTGCCAGCAGCTTAGTGGGCGGGGCAGATACGCAGTATTTT. It yields the protein CASSLVGGADTQYF. The V and J genes are TRBV7-7 and TRBJ2-3; tentatively, D is TRBD2 (6 bases). The CDR3 loop spans 14 amino acids. From germline, CDR1 is SSHAT and CDR2 FNYEAQ (reference sequence). The V end lost 1 base, the J end lost 4 bases, and 9 bases lay between the germline ends.